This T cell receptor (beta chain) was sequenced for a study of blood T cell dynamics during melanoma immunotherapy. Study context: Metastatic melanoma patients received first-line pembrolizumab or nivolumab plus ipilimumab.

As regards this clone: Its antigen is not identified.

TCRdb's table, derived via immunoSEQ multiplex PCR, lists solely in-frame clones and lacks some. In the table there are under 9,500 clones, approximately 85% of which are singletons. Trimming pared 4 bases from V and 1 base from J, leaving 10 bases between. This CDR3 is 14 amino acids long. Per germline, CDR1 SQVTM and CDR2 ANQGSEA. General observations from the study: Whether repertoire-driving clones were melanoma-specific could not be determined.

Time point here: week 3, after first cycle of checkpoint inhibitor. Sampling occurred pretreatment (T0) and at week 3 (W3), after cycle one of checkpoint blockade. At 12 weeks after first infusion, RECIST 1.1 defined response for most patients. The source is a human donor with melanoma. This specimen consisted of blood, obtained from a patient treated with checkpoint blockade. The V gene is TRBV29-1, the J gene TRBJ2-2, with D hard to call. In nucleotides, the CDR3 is TGCAGCGTTGTGGGTCTCCTGAACACCGGGGAGCTGTTTTTT. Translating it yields CSVVGLLNTGELFF.